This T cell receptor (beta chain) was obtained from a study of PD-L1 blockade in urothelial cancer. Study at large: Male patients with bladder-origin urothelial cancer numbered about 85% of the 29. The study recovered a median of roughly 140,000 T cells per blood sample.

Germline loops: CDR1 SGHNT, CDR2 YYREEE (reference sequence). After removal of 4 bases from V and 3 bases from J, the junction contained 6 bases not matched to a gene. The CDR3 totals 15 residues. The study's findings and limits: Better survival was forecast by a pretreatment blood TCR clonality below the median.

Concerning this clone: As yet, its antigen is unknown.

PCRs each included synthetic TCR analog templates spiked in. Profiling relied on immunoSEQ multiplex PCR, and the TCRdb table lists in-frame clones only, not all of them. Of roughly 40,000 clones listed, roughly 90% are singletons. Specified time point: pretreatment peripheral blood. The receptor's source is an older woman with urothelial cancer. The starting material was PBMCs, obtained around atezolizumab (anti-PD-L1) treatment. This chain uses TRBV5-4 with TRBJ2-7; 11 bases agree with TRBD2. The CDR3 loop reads CASSPSGRSHYEQYF. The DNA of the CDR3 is TGTGCCAGCAGCCCTAGCGGGAGGTCCCACTACGAGCAGTACTTC.